Below are 9 T cell receptor beta chains sequenced from a single sample in a study of blood T cell repertoires in COVID-19. The data were produced by immunoSEQ multiplex PCR, yet TCRdb's version contains in-frame clones alone and is incomplete. Here the sample spans about 260,000 clones, roughly nine tenths being singletons. The sample comprised PBMCs or T cells enriched from blood (not recorded which). These receptors came from a woman under 30 who had recovered from COVID-19.

This chain connects TRBV28 to TRBJ1-5; TRBD1 matches at 9 bases. There are 16 residues in the CDR3. Trimming cost V 2 bases and J 4 bases; bases outside gene matches: 6. Germline-derived CDR1 and CDR2 are MDHEN and SYDVKM. This CDR3 is CASSLRPGQGNQPQHF. In nucleotides, the CDR3 is TGTGCCAGCAGTTTAAGGCCCGGACAGGGGAATCAGCCCCAGCATTTT.

The rearrangement uses TRBV2 and TRBJ2-3; 7 bases agree with TRBD1. The ends lost 2 bases at V and 4 bases at J; junction bases unmatched: 3. The V gene's germline CDR1 is SNHLY and CDR2 FYNNEI. This CDR3 spans 14 amino acids. The CDR3 loop reads CASSEYRGADTQYF. As DNA, the CDR3 is TGTGCCAGCAGTGAATACAGGGGAGCAGATACGCAGTATTTT.

The chain is built from TRBV29-1 and TRBJ1-1, with 8 bases matching TRBD1. The J segment lost 5 bases and the V segment lost 5 bases, leaving 13 bases of the junction unmatched. Germline loops: CDR1 SQVTM, CDR2 ANQGSEA. The CDR3 is made up of 15 amino acids. CDR3 nucleotide sequence: TGCAGCGTTAAAACCGGGACAGGACCTTGGACTGAAGCTTTCTTT. Protein: CSVKTGTGPWTEAFF.

V gene TRBV28 combines with J gene TRBJ1-2; D not resolved. Germline V CDR1 and CDR2: MDHEN, SYDVKM. The V gene lost 1 base and the J gene lost 8 bases, with 8 bases spanning the gap. The CDR3 is made up of 12 amino acids. CDR3 protein: CASSLSDKGYTF. CDR3 sequence (DNA): TGTGCCAGCAGTTTATCCGACAAGGGCTACACCTTC.

The CDR3: CASSPKGLAGVILPQETQYF. The CDR3 DNA reads TGTGCCAGCAGCCCAAAGGGACTAGCGGGGGTTATACTCCCCCAAGAGACCCAGTACTTC. V usage is TRBV27 and J usage is TRBJ2-5; 14 positions match TRBD2. Germline V gene sequence: CDR1 MNHEY, CDR2 SMNVEV (reference sequence). V shed 6 bases and J 1 base; nucleotides not matched to a gene: 16. This CDR3 has 20 amino acids.

V and J are TRBV2 and TRBJ1-4; 8 bases fit TRBD1. V dropped 6 bases and J dropped 4; count of bases not matched to a gene: 4. From germline, CDR1 is SNHLY and CDR2 FYNNEI. The CDR3 totals 14 residues. The CDR3 protein is CASSQGAVNEKLFF. The CDR3 coding sequence is TGTGCCAGCAGCCAGGGGGCCGTTAATGAAAAACTGTTTTTT. The variable domain in full, completed from reference TRBV2 and TRBJ1-4, reads EPEVTQTPSHQVTQMGQEVILRCVPISNHLYFYWYRQILGQKVEFLVSFYNNEISEKSEIFDDQFSVERPDGSNFTLKIRSTKLEDSAMYFCASSQGAVNEKLFFGSGTQLSVL.

This clone was picked up one time. The J gene is TRBJ2-1, the V gene TRBV19; D is possibly TRBD2 (5 bases). The V gene lost 1 base and the J gene lost 14 bases, with 18 bases spanning the gap. CDR1 and CDR2 from the germline V gene are LNHDA and SQIVND (reference sequence). The CDR3 consists of 14 residues. The CDR3 sequence: CASSIGAGETEKFF. The CDR3 DNA is TGTGCCAGTAGTATAGGAGCCGGGGAAACCGAAAAGTTCTTC.

This chain uses TRBV2 with TRBJ2-2; D perhaps matches TRBD1 (6 bases). Germline V gene lookup returns CDR1 SNHLY and CDR2 FYNNEI. V shed 7 bases and J shed 1 base, with 10 bases lying between them. The CDR3 has 14 amino acids. The CDR3 protein is CASKTGGNTGELFF. As DNA, the CDR3 is TGTGCCAGCAAGACAGGAGGGAACACCGGGGAGCTGTTTTTT.

V gene TRBV4-2 combines with J gene TRBJ2-1; maybe TRBD2 (6 bases). The CDR3 has 15 residues. Per germline, CDR1 LGHNA and CDR2 YNFKEQ. V lost 3 bases to trimming and J lost 6 bases, with 15 bases between them. The CDR3 bases are TGTGCCAGCAGCCAGCTAGCGCAGACAGTCAATGAGCAGTTCTTC. This codes for CASSQLAQTVNEQFF.